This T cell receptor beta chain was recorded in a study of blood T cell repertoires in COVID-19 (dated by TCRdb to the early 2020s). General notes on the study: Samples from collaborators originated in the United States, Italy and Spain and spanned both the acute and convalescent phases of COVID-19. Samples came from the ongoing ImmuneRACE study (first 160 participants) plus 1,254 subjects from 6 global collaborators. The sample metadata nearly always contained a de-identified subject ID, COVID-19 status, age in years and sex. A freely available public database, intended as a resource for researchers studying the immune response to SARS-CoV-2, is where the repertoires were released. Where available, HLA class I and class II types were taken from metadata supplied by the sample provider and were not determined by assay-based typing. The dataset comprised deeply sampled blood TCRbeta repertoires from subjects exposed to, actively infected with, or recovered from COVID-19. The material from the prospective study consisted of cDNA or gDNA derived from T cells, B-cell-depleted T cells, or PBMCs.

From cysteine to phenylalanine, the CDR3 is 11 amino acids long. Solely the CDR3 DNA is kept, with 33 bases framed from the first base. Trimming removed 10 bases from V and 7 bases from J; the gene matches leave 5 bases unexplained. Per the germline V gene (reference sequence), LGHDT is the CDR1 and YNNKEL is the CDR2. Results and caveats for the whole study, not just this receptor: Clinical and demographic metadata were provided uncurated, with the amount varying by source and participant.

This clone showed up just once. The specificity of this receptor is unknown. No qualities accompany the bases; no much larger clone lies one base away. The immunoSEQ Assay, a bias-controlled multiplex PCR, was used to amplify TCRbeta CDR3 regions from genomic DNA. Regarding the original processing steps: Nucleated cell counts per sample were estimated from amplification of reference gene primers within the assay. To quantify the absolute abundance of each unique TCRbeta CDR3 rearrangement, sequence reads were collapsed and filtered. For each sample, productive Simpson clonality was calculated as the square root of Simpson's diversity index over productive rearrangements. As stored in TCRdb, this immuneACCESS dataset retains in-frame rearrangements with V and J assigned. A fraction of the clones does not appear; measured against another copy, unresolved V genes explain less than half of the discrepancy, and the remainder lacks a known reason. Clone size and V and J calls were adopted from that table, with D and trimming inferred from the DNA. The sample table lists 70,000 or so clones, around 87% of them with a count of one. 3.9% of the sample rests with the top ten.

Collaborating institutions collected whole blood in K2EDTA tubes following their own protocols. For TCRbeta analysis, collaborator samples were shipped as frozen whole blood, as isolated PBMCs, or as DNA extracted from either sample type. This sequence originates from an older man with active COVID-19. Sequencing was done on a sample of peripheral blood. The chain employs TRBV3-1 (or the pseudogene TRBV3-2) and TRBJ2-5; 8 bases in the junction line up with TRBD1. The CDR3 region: CATQGAGTQYF. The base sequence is TGTGCCACCCAGGGGGCCGGGACCCAGTACTTC.